This record covers a single T cell receptor beta chain. The target of this receptor is not known. No much larger clone is present one base from it, and per-base qualities are unavailable. After PBMCs were isolated by density centrifugation and stained for CD3, CD4 and CD8, a FACSAria was used to sort CD4+ and CD8+ T cells. Scalp biopsies and blood samples were obtained from unaffected controls. Its CDR3 holds 14 amino acids, cysteine through phenylalanine. The entry retains the CDR3 DNA only, 42 bases that are in frame from base 1. The junction shows trimming of 3 bases on V and 4 bases on J, and the gene matches do not reach 5 bases of it. Per the germline V gene (reference sequence), SEHNR is the CDR1 and FQNEAQ is the CDR2. The data were taken from a study of CD8+ T cells in alopecia areata (dated by TCRdb to between 2017 and 2018). The study in broad terms: To study T cell clonal expansion in alopecia areata, the researchers applied high-throughput TCRbeta sequencing to both the C3H/HeJ mouse model and human patients. In humans, TCRbeta sequencing was performed on scalp tissue and on sorted CD4+ and CD8+ peripheral blood T cells from healthy controls and from patients with patchy or totalis/universalis alopecia areata. Scalp clonality was compared among normal scalp (n=4), patchy alopecia areata scalp (n=8), and alopecia totalis/universalis scalp (n=8). RNA came from the PAXgene miRNA kit for fixed scalp, the miRNeasy kit for PBMCs, and the RNeasy kit for mouse skin. TCRbeta CDR3 regions were amplified by immunoSEQ multiplex PCR using 35 Vbeta forward and 13 Jbeta reverse primers.

The receptor library was made with the immunoSEQ multiplex PCR assay. RNA was extracted from all samples and reverse transcribed into cDNA, which served as template for TCR sequencing. SuperScript III was used to make first-strand cDNA, primed with a 2:1 mix of oligo-dT and random hexamers. Amplification bias was assessed with a synthetic immune receptor repertoire, and residual bias was removed computationally. In the original analysis: Raw reads were preprocessed to remove errors, and CDR3 was defined by IMGT conventions from the conserved cysteine to phenylalanine. Clonality was computed as 1 minus the Shannon entropy, with the entropy normalized by log2 of the number of productive unique TCRs. CD4 or CD8 identity of scalp clones was inferred by cross-referencing scalp TCRbeta sequences with sorted blood CD4 and CD8 repertoires. TCRdb stores this immuneACCESS table with in-frame sequences only. Part of the clones is absent; in the studies checked, under half of the shortfall reflects unresolved V genes, and no reason is known for the rest. Clone size and the V and J calls come from that table; the DNA yielded D and trimming. Present in this sample are 140,000 or so clones, approximately 56% of which were seen just once. The ten top clones hold 36% of the sample.

Results the study describes overall, beyond this receptor: Unlike mouse skin, where gammadelta T cells dominate, normal human skin contains resident alphabeta T cells that get sequenced too, which complicates analysis of the scalp TCR repertoire. Lesional scalp, especially in alopecia totalis/universalis, showed higher clonality and more expanded CD8+ clones than normal scalp, suggesting antigenic drive. TCR sequences shared between patients were less clear than in mice, possibly partly because of HLA diversity in the patient population.

Sequenced sample: CD8+ T cells sorted from blood. This receptor was identified in a human donor in good health. The chain uses TRBV7-9 and TRBJ1-2, with 7 bases aligning to TRBD1. The CDR3 has the sequence CASSLTGPIYGYTF. The DNA sequence is given as TGTGCCAGCAGCTTGACAGGGCCAATCTATGGCTACACCTTC.